These 6 T cell receptor beta chains share one sample of origin, sequenced in a study of blood T cell repertoires in COVID-19. Assay: immunoSEQ multiplex PCR; the TCRdb copy retains only in-frame clones and omits some. The table lists 130,000 to 150,000 clones, about 92% of them singletons. Sequencing was done on a sample of peripheral blood. All receptors derive from a human donor in a cohort sampled during active COVID-19.

The CDR3 sequence: CASRTDRVPQPQHF. The CDR3 coding sequence is TGTGCCAGCAGAACAGACAGGGTTCCTCAGCCCCAGCATTTT. The rearrangement links TRBV2 to TRBJ1-5; TRBD1 matches 7 bases. This CDR3 is 14 amino acids long. Unmatched junction bases numbered 8, after V lost 6 bases and J lost 6 bases. Germline CDR1 SNHLY, CDR2 FYNNEI.

The CDR3 sequence is CASREERGSTDTQYF. In DNA, the CDR3 is TGTGCCAGTAGGGAGGAGCGGGGCAGCACAGATACGCAGTATTTT. The rearrangement joins TRBV19 to TRBJ2-3, with 7 bases lining up with TRBD2. Unmatched junction bases numbered 6, after V lost 6 bases and J lost 0 bases. CDR1 is LNHDA, CDR2 SQIVND, per germline (reference sequence). The CDR3 length is 15 residues.

This chain uses TRBV5-1 with TRBJ1-1; D call uncertain. Germline loops: CDR1 SGHRS, CDR2 YFSETQ. This CDR3 spans 16 amino acids. With 0 bases removed from V and 3 bases from J, the gap between germline ends came to 15 bases. This CDR3 is CASSLVAPGVDTEAFF. DNA for the CDR3: TGCGCCAGCAGCTTGGTGGCCCCGGGAGTGGACACTGAAGCTTTCTTT.

This chain joins TRBV6-6 and TRBJ1-3, with 8 positions matching TRBD1. Unmatched junction bases numbered 8, after V lost 10 bases and J lost 0 bases. CDR1 is MNHNY, CDR2 SVGAGI, per germline (reference sequence). CDR3 length: 15 residues. CDR3 sequence (DNA): TGTGCCACCGCCCGGGACAGGATCTCTGGAAACACCATATATTTT. It encodes CATARDRISGNTIYF.

This rearrangement joins TRBV10-2 to TRBJ1-2; no clear D. The CDR3 sequence is 14 residues long. Germline V lookup: CDR1 WSHSY, CDR2 SAAADI. The V end lost 2 bases, the J end lost 3 bases, and 10 bases lay between the germline ends. CDR3 protein: CASSETARYYGYTF. CDR3 DNA: TGCGCCAGCAGTGAGACAGCCCGATACTATGGCTACACCTTC.

This chain connects TRBV6-1 to TRBJ2-7, with a possible D match to TRBD2 (6 bases). Germline V lookup: CDR1 MNHNS, CDR2 SASEGT. There are 14 residues in the CDR3. V was trimmed by 3 bases and J by 1 base, leaving 10 bases between them. The chain's CDR3 is CASSDRDFSYEQYF. The CDR3 DNA is TGTGCCAGCAGTGATAGGGACTTTTCCTACGAGCAGTACTTC.